This TCR beta chain appears in the sequencing data of a study of control samples from healthy donors and cancer patients (dated by TCRdb to 2019 to 2021). Worth noting for this clone: It has no known antigen specificity. No qualities accompany the bases; no much larger clone lies one base away.

V is reduced by 0 bases and J by 3 bases, leaving a spacing of 11 bases between them. Taken from cysteine to phenylalanine, the CDR3 has 15 residues. Left in the record is the CDR3 DNA by itself, 45 bases read in frame from the first base. Taken from the germline V gene, the CDR1 and CDR2 loops are ENHRY and SYGVKD. The method was the immunoSEQ multiplex PCR assay. TCRdb provides this immuneACCESS table in a form limited to in-frame rearrangements. Some clones are lacking; in checked studies, under half of them reflect an unresolved V gene, and why the rest are absent is not known. The sample has 80,000 or so clones on record, approximately 94% of them singletons. Around 6.4% of the sample rests with the top ten.

The chain couples TRBV10-3 to TRBJ1-1; a weak D assignment points to TRBD1 (6 bases agree). Input material: blood. This receptor was identified in a woman aged 40 to 50 in good health. Here is the DNA: TGTGCCATCAGTGAGTCGAACAGGGCTGACACTGAAGCTTTCTTT. Translated, it reads CAISESNRADTEAFF.